This T cell receptor beta chain was found in a study of T-cell memory formation after mild COVID-19. From the 5' RACE reads, TCRdb called clonotypes with MiXCR, one entry per CDR3 protein. The sample lists 100,000 to 130,000 distinct CDR3 sequences, 15% to 20% seen once, with around 5.5% in the top ten. Whole-study results and caveats: The study detected some responding clones in pre-infection memory, suggesting cross-reactive memory joined.

This clonotype was found a few times. Its matching antigen is unknown. The V end lost 2 bases, the J end lost 8 bases, and 12 bases lay between the germline ends. Germline-derived CDR1 and CDR2 are MNHEY and SVGAGI. The CDR3 is 13 amino acids. This TCR was sampled from a man younger than 35 who had mild COVID-19 (a few samples of this study predate the infection). Cell type and time point are not known. V and J are TRBV6-5 and TRBJ1-2; TRBD1 is a possible D gene (6 bases). Sequenced: PBMCs or a T cell subset sorted from them (not recorded which). The chain's CDR3 is CASSYRGSFGYTF. The DNA of the CDR3 is TGTGCCAGCAGTTACAGGGGGAGCTTCGGCTACACCTTC.